This TCR beta chain was profiled in a study of tumor and adjacent non-tumor tissue in lung cancer. TCRbeta libraries were built with three rounds of nested PCR, modified from ARM-PCR. TCRdb re-derived calls from the multiplex PCR reads in MiXCR, one entry per CDR3 protein. The sample shows over 110,000 distinct CDR3 sequences, approximately 64% of them seen only once. The template was RNA from unsorted bulk tissue. Germline lookup yields CDR1 SGHNT and CDR2 YENEEA. There are 24 residues in the CDR3. For this clonotype: An end of the junction does not agree with germline; a read error may underlie this.

The chain employs TRBV11-3 and TRBJ2-1; 10 nucleotides align to TRBD1. The sample was lung tumor tissue. The sequence came from a man between 60 and 70 years old with small cell lung cancer. The CDR3 region is CTSSPGFPSYSGTGVPSSYNEQFF. The CDR3 nucleotides read TGTACCAGCAGCCCCGGGTTCCCTAGCTACTCCGGGACAGGGGTCCCAAGCTCCTACAATGAGCAATTCTTC.